The TCR beta chain described here comes from a study of spatial heterogeneity in lung cancer. Study background: Alpha-chain sequences were consistently detected in smaller numbers than beta-chain sequences.

TCRdb fed the 5' RACE reads into MiXCR, producing one record per CDR3 protein. The sample records about 21,000 distinct CDR3 sequences, approximately 4.6% being singletons. The time point: sample taken at primary tumor resection. This clonotype was counted many times. In germline, CDR1 is SGDLS, CDR2 YYNGEE. CDR3 size: 15 residues. V gave up 7 bases and J gave up 0 bases; unmatched junction bases: 5. V usage is TRBV9 and J usage is TRBJ2-3; 10 bases match TRBD2. This sample comprised PBMCs, obtained at surgery. The TCR sequence derives from a male donor with early-stage non-small cell lung cancer. CDR3 nucleotides: TGTGCCAGCGGACGACTAGCGGGCAGCACAGATACGCAGTATTTT. This gives the protein CASGRLAGSTDTQYF.